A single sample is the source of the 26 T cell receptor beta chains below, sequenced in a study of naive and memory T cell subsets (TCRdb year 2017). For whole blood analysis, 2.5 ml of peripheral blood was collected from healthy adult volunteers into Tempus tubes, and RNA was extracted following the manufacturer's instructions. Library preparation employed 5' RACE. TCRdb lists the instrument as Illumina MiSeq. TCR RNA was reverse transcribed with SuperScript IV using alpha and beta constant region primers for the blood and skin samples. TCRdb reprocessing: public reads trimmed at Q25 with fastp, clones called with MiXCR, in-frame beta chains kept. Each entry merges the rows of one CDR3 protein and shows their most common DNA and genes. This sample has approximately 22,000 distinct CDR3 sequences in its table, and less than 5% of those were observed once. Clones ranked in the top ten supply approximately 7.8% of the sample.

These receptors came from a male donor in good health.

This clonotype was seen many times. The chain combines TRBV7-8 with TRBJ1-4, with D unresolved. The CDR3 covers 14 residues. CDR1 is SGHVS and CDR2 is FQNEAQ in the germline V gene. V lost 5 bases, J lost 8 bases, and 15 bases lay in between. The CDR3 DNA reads TGTGCCAGCAGCCCCCGGACGTCTTGGGAAAAACTGTTTTTT. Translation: CASSPRTSWEKLFF.

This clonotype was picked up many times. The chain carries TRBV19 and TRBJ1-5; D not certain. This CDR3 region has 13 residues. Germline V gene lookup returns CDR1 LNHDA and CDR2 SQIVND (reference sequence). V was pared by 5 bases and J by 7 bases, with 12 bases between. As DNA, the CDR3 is TGTGCCAGTAGTGATCTCCCGGGGCAGCCCCAGCATTTT. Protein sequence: CASSDLPGQPQHF. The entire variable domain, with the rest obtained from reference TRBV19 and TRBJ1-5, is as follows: DGGITQSPKYLFRKEGQNVTLSCEQNLNHDAMYWYRQDPGQGLRLIYYSQIVNDFQKGDIAEGYSVSREKKESFPLTVTSAQKNPTAFYLCASSDLPGQPQHFGDGTRLSIL.

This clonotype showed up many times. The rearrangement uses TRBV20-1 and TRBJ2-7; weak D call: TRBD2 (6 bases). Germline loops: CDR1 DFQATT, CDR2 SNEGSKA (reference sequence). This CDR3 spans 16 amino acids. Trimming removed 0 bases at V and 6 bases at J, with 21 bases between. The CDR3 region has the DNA TGCAGTGCTAGAGACCTAAAGGGGATCACGGAGGGCGAGCAGTACTTC. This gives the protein CSARDLKGITEGEQYF.

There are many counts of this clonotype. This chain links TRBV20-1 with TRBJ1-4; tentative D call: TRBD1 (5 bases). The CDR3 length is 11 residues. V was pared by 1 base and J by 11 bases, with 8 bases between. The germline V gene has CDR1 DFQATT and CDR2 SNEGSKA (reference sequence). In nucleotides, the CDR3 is TGCAGTGCTAGAGTCAGGGACAAACTGTTTTTT. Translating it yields CSARVRDKLFF.

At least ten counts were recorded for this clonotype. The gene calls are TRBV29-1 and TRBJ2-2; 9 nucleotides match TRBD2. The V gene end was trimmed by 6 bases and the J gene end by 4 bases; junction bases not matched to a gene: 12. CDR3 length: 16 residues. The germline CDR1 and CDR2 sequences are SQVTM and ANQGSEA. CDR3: CSVGAAGTSSTGELFF. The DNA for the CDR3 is TGCAGCGTGGGCGCCGCCGGGACTAGCAGCACCGGGGAGCTGTTTTTT.

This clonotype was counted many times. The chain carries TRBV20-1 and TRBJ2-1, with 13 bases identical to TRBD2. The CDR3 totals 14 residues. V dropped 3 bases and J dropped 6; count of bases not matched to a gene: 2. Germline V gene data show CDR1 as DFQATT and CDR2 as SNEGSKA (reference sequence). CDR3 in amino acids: CSASGLAGVNEQFF. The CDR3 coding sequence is TGCAGTGCTAGTGGACTAGCGGGGGTCAATGAGCAGTTCTTC.

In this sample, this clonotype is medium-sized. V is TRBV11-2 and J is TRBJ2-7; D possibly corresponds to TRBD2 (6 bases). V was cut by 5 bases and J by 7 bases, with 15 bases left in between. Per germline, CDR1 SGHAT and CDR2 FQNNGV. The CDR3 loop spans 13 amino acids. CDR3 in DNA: TGTGCCAGCAGCCCCGTCGGGGGATGGGAGCAGTACTTC. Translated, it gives CASSPVGGWEQYF.

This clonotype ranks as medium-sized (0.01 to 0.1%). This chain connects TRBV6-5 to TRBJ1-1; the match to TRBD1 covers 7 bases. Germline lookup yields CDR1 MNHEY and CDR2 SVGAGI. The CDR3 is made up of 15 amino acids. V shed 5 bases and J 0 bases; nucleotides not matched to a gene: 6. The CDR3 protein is CASSPDRALNTEAFF. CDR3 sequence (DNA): TGTGCCAGCAGTCCCGACAGGGCCCTGAACACTGAAGCTTTCTTT.

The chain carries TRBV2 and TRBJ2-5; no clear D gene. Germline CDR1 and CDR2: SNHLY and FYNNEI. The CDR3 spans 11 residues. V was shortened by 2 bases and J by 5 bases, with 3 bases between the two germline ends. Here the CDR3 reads CASSEYETQYF. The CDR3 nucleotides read TGTGCCAGCAGTGAATATGAGACCCAGTACTTC. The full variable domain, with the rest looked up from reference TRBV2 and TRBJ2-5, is EPEVTQTPSHQVTQMGQEVILRCVPISNHLYFYWYRQILGQKVEFLVSFYNNEISEKSEIFDDQFSVERPDGSNFTLKIRSTKLEDSAMYFCASSEYETQYFGPGTRLLVL.

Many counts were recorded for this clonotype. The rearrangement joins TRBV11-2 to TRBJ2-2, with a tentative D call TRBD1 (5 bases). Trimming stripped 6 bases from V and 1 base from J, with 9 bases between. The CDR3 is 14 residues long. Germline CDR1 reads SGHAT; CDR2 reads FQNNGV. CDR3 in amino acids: CASRITGNTGELFF. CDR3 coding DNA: TGTGCCAGCAGGATAACAGGGAACACCGGGGAGCTGTTTTTT.

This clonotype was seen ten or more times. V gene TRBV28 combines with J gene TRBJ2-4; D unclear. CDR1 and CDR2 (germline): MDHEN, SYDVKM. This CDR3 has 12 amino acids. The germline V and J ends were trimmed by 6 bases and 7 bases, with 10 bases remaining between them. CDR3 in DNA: TGTGCCAGCAGCCAATTCGTGAACATTCAGTACTTC. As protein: CASSQFVNIQYF.

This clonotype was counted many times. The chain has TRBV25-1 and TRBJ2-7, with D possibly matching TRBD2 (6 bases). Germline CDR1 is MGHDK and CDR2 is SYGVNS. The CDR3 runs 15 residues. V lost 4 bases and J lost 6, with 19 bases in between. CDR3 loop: CASSASLWGVREQYF. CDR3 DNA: TGTGCCAGCAGTGCATCTCTTTGGGGGGTCCGCGAGCAGTACTTC.

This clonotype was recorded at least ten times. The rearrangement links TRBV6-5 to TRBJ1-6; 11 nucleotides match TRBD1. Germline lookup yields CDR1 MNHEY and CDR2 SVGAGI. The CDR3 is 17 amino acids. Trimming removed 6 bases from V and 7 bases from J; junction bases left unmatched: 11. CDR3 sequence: CASRDSGTGGRNSPLHF. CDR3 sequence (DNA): TGTGCCAGCAGGGACTCCGGGACAGGGGGTAGAAATTCACCCCTCCACTTT.

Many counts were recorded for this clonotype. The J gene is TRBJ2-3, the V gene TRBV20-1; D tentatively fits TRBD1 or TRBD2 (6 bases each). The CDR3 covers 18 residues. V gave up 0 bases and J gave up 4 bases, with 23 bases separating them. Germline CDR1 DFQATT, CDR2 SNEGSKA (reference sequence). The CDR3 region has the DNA TGCAGTGCTAGAGATCTGGGGGGCCGGCCCTCAAGGGCAGATACGCAGTATTTT. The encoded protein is CSARDLGGRPSRADTQYF.

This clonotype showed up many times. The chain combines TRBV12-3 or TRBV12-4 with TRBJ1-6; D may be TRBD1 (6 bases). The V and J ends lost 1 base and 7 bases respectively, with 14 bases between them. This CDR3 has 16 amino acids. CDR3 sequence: CASSLGGAGVNSPLHF. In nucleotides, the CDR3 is TGTGCCAGCAGTTTAGGGGGGGCAGGGGTCAATTCACCCCTCCACTTT.

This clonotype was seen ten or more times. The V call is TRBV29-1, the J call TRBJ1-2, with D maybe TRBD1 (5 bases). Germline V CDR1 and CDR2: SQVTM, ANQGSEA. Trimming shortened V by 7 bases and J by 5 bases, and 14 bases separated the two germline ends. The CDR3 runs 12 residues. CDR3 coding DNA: TGCAGCGCGGGGCCCGACACGTATGGCTACACCTTC. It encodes CSAGPDTYGYTF. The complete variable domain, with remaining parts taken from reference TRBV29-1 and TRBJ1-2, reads SAVISQKPSRDICQRGTSLTIQCQVDSQVTMMFWYRQQPGQSLTLIATANQGSEATYESGFVIDKFPISRPNLTFSTLTVSNMSPEDSSIYLCSAGPDTYGYTFGSGTRLTVV.

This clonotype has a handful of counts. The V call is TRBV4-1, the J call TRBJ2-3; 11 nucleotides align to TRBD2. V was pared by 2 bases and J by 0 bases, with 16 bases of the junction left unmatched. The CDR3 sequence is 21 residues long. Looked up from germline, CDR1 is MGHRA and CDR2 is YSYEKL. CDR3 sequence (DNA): TGCGCCAGCAGCCAAAGGCGTGGGCCGGGGACTAGCGGAGGAAGCACAGATACGCAGTATTTT. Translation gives CASSQRRGPGTSGGSTDTQYF.

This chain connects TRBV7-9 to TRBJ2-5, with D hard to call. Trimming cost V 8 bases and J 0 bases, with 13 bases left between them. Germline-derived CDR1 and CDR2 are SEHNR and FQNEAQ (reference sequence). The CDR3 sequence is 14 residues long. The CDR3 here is CASLGLSYQETQYF. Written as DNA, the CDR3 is TGTGCCAGCTTAGGGTTGTCGTACCAAGAGACCCAGTACTTC.

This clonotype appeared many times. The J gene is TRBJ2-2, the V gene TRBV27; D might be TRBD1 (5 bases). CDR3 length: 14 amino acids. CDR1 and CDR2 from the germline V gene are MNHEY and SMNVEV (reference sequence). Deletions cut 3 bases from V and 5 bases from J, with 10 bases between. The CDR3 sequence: CASSLIPGTGELFF. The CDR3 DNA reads TGTGCCAGCAGTTTGATTCCAGGGACCGGGGAGCTGTTTTTT.

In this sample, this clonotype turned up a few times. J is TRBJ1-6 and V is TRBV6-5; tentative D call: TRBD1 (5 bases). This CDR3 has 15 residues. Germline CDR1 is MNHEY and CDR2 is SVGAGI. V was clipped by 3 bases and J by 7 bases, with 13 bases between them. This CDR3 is CASSYVSRANSPLHF. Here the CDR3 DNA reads TGTGCCAGCAGTTATGTTAGCAGGGCCAATTCACCCCTCCACTTT.

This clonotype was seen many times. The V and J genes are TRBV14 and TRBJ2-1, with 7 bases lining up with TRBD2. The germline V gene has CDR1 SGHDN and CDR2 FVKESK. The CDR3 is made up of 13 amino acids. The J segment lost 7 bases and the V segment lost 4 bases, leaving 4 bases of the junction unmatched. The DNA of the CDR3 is TGTGCCAGCAGCCGATTGGGGGGGAATGAGCAGTTCTTC. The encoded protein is CASSRLGGNEQFF.

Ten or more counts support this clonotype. The CDR3 nucleotides read TGCAGCGTTGAGAGGGGGAGGGCAGCATCTCAAGAGACCCAGTACTTC. It encodes CSVERGRAASQETQYF. The rearrangement joins TRBV29-1 to TRBJ2-5; a possible D gene is TRBD2 (7 bases). The germline V gene encodes CDR1 SQVTM and CDR2 ANQGSEA. V shed 3 bases and J shed 2 bases, with 19 bases lying between them. The CDR3 totals 16 residues.

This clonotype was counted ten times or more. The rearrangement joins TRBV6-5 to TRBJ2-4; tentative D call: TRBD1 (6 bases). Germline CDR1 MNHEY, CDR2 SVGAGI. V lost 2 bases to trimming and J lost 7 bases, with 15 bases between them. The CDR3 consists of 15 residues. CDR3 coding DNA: TGTGCCAGCAGTTACACAACAGGGTTTGGGAACATTCAGTACTTC. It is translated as CASSYTTGFGNIQYF.

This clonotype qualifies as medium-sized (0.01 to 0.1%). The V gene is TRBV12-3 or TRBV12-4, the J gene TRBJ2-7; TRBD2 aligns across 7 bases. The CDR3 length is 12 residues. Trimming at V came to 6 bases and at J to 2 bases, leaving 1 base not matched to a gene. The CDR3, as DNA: TGTGCCAGCAGGGGAGGGCCCTACGAGCAGTACTTC. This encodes CASRGGPYEQYF.

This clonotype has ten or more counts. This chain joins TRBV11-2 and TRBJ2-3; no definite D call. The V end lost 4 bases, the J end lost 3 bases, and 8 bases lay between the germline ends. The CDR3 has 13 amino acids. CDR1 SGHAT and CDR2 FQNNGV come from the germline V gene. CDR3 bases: TGTGCCAGCAGCTCTAGAGAGACAGATACGCAGTATTTT. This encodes CASSSRETDTQYF.

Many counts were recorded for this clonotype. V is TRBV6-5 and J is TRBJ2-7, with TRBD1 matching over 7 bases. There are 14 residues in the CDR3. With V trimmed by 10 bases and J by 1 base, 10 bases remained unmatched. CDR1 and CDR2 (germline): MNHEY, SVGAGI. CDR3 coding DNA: TGTGCCACCATAAAAAGGGGGCGGTCCTACGAGCAGTACTTC. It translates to CATIKRGRSYEQYF.